This T cell receptor beta chain emerged from a study of T cells in Graves' hyperthyroidism and ophthalmopathy. Study-wide results and limits: Using 13 V-J features, a model discriminated ophthalmopathy from stable hyperthyroidism. Blood also held most thyroid clonotypes expanded beyond 0.001.

This clonotype was recorded at least ten times. Its antigen remains unidentified. The ends lost 6 bases at V and 4 bases at J; junction bases unmatched: 8. Germline V lookup: CDR1 SGHTA, CDR2 FQGNSA. The CDR3 contains 14 residues. Uncontrolled infection, other autoimmune disease, pregnancy or lactation barred patients from enrollment. Orbital computed tomography and thyroid ultrasound, together with serum TRAb and thyroxine and clinical symptoms, were used for diagnoses. Researchers took RNA transcripts and amplified the TCR beta CDR3 regions from them. Initially, a first-round RT-PCR of the TCR CDR3 employed the HTBI primer set. A single record per CDR3 protein comes from TCRdb applying MiXCR to the multiplex PCR reads. The repertoire holds hundreds of thousands of distinct CDR3 sequences, with approximately 14% as singletons.

The sequenced sample was blood. This receptor was taken from a woman between 50 and 59 years old with Graves' ophthalmopathy. This chain connects TRBV7-2 to TRBJ2-5; TRBD1 aligns across 7 bases. CDR3 nucleotides: TGTGCCAGCAGTTCCCCCCGACAGGGAGAGACCCAGTACTTC. It yields the protein CASSSPRQGETQYF.